The TCR beta chain under discussion was sequenced for a study of monozygotic twins with inflammatory bowel disease (dated by TCRdb to between 2019 and 2020). For context, the study as a whole: The complete study included 30 or so monozygotic twin pairs: 19 IBD-discordant Danish pairs and nine German pairs, of which four were IBD-concordant and five were IBD-discordant. Disease-associated traits were sought mainly through comparisons between IBD patients and their genetically identical healthy co-twins within discordant pairs. Each individual had, on average, about 151 000 unique TCRalpha sequences and 181 000 unique TCRbeta sequences available for analysis.

In regard to this clonotype: The antigen it recognizes is unknown.

A roughly 2.7 ml peripheral blood sample was drawn into PAXgene tubes per donor and stored at -80°C. Without any T cell sorting, total RNA was extracted from whole blood using the PAXgene blood miRNA kit on an automated QIAcube. Peripheral blood from monozygotic twin pairs who were concordant or discordant for inflammatory bowel disease underwent deep TCRalpha and TCRbeta repertoire profiling using unique molecular barcoding. For every twin pair, smoking habits were documented, and each individual was categorised as a current, former or never smoker. Study-level results and caveats: IBD patients had lower TCRbeta repertoire diversity, measured by the inverse Simpson index, than their healthy co-twins. No difference in repertoire similarity was observed between concordant and discordant twins, possibly owing to limited statistical power. The results gave no support for a single strong signal or clonotype linked to IBD. Because patients received different immunosuppressive treatments, the repertoires may have picked up extra background noise and variability between individuals. IBD patients shared fewer clonotypes with other individuals than healthy twins did, most markedly in patients showing signs of disease activity. The analysis was unable to tell apart different T cell subtypes.

Library generation was performed with 5' RACE. Preparation of each TCR library used around 3,500 ng of total RNA. cDNA was synthesized with SMARTScribe reverse transcriptase in eight separate reactions per sample. During cDNA synthesis, template switching was used to introduce unique molecular identifiers that contained a 6-nucleotide sample barcode. Amplification of TCRalpha and TCRbeta cDNA involved two nested PCRs of roughly 16 and 10 cycles, and each PCR was followed by bead purification. Before amplification, the cDNA was both treated with uracil DNA-glycosylase and purified with the QIAquick PCR purification kit. The second PCR was the step at which Illumina TruSeq-compatible adapters and sample-specific barcodes were added. Library quality and concentration were assessed using TapeStation and Qubit, and roughly 5.5 ng of each library was pooled. Pooled libraries were sequenced on an Illumina HiSeq2500 single-index Rapid Run with 2 x 100 bp reads and custom sequencing primers. The paper's data handling went like this. PCR and sequencing errors were corrected by UMI-based consensus assembly using MiGEC version 1.2.6. MiXCR version 2.1.1 handled V(D)J alignment, clonotype assembly and CDR3 extraction. To normalise gene usage, clonotype sharing and MAIT/NKT TCR abundance, the analysis used the top 1000, 10 000 and 20 000 clonotypes per sample. After downsampling to 27 000 UMIs, diversity was calculated as the inverse Simpson index using the vegan R package. Statistical testing used paired Mann-Whitney U tests on the discordant twin pairs and applied Benjamini-Hochberg correction for multiple testing. After the reads were reprocessed by TCRdb, one entry was made per CDR3 protein sequence, with no DNA. It is TCRdb's table, rather than the study itself, that gives the V and J calls and clone size. The table kept for this sample lists around 190,000 distinct CDR3 sequences. The ten largest clonotypes hold approximately 1.5% of the sample.

The TCR was taken from a human donor with ulcerative colitis or Crohn's disease, or a healthy co-twin of an affected twin (not recorded which). The sequenced sample was blood.

This receptor has the CDR3 CASTKDFPGEQYF. The sequence is built from TRBV7-2 and TRBJ2-7; checking the TCRdb D call of TRBD1 is not possible without DNA. CDR1 is given as SGHTA and CDR2 as FQGNSA, both from the germline V gene. From the cysteine up to the phenylalanine, the CDR3 has a length of 13 residues. Only the protein sequence is given.